These T cell receptor beta chains were read from a single sample in a study of blood T cell repertoires in COVID-19. The assay was immunoSEQ multiplex PCR, and TCRdb's table has in-frame clones only and misses some. The data hold 250,000 to 300,000 clones, with about 93% observed a single time. Specimen: PBMCs or T cells enriched from blood (not recorded which). These receptor sequences come from a woman aged 30 to 39 who had recovered from COVID-19. The CDR3 runs from the conserved cysteine through the conserved F or W. A D gene is named only where the DNA matches it firmly. Clone size, where shown, is once, few, many, or a class for clones that have expanded.

v_gene,j_gene,d_gene,abundance,CDR3aa,CDR3nt
TRBV5-5,TRBJ1-2,TRBD1,-,CASSLSGQGVGGYTF,TGTGCCAGCAGCTTATCCGGACAGGGGGTCGGTGGCTACACCTTC
TRBV5-4,TRBJ2-5,TRBD1,-,CATRGRDSQETQYF,TGTGCCACCCGCGGCCGGGACAGCCAAGAGACCCAGTACTTC
TRBV28,TRBJ2-1,TRBD2,-,CASSLWASGRADEQFF,TGTGCCAGCAGTTTATGGGCTAGCGGGAGGGCCGATGAGCAGTTCTTC
TRBV19,TRBJ2-7,-,-,CASSMTAFVEQYF,TGTGCCAGTAGTATGACAGCCTTTGTCGAGCAGTACTTC
TRBV28,TRBJ1-5,-,-,CASSLGPGYNQPQHF,TGTGCCAGCAGTTTAGGGCCAGGGTACAATCAGCCCCAGCATTTT
TRBV27,TRBJ2-1,TRBD2,-,CASSILAGAYNEQFF,TGTGCCAGCAGTATACTAGCGGGAGCCTACAATGAGCAGTTCTTC
TRBV4-1,TRBJ1-6,TRBD1,-,CASSQGRDRNIPLHF,TGCGCCAGCAGCCAAGGACGGGACAGAAATATTCCCCTCCACTTT
TRBV24-1,TRBJ1-4,-,once,CATSEAFNEKLFF,TGTGCCACCAGTGAAGCCTTTAATGAAAAACTGTTTTTT
TRBV19,TRBJ1-1,-,-,CASSIGWGGNTEAFF,TGTGCCAGTAGTATAGGTTGGGGGGGGAACACTGAAGCTTTCTTT
TRBV5-1,TRBJ1-6,TRBD1,-,CASRQGNSPLHF,TGCGCCAGCAGACAGGGGAATTCACCCCTCCACTTT
TRBV6-5,TRBJ1-1,-,-,CASRPGGKPEAFF,TGTGCCAGCCGCCCCGGGGGTAAGCCTGAAGCTTTCTTT
TRBV5-6,TRBJ1-2,TRBD1,-,CASSPGGDRDGYTF,TGTGCCAGCAGCCCAGGGGGAGACAGAGATGGCTACACCTTC
TRBV4-3,TRBJ2-7,-,-,CASSQDITASYEQYF,TGCGCCAGCAGCCAAGATATTACAGCTTCCTACGAGCAGTACTTC
TRBV7-2,TRBJ2-7,TRBD2,-,CASSFQLAQSSYEQYF,TGTGCCAGCAGCTTCCAACTAGCGCAGAGCTCCTACGAGCAGTACTTC
TRBV7-2,TRBJ2-5,TRBD1,-,CASSSQGGGTQYF,TGTGCCAGCAGCTCACAGGGGGGAGGGACCCAGTACTTC
TRBV6-5,TRBJ2-7,TRBD2,-,CASSYSRAGGLYEQYF,TGTGCCAGCAGTTACTCGAGAGCGGGAGGCCTCTACGAGCAGTACTTC
TRBV9,TRBJ2-7,TRBD1,-,CASSETGASYEQYF,TGTGCCAGCAGTGAAACAGGGGCCTCCTACGAGCAGTACTTC
TRBV5-6,TRBJ2-1,TRBD2,-,CASSYPGGLAGSVYNEQFF,TGTGCCAGCAGTTATCCAGGGGGACTAGCGGGGTCCGTCTACAATGAGCAGTTCTTC
TRBV6-5,TRBJ1-2,TRBD1,-,CASSYPRGRGTYGYTF,TGTGCCAGCAGTTACCCCAGGGGGCGCGGGACCTATGGCTACACCTTC
TRBV19,TRBJ2-7,TRBD1,-,CASNAGQGDEQYF,TGTGCCAGTAACGCGGGACAGGGGGACGAGCAGTACTTC
TRBV15,TRBJ1-4,-,once,CATSSVKGFGEKLFF,TGTGCCACCAGCAGTGTAAAGGGGTTCGGTGAAAAACTGTTTTTT
TRBV6-1,TRBJ1-2,-,once,CASSEAGQGYGYTF,TGTGCCAGCAGTGAAGCTGGGCAGGGCTATGGCTACACCTTC
TRBV6-5,TRBJ1-1,-,-,CAARAAGGSTEAFF,TGTGCCGCCCGGGCGGCAGGAGGAAGCACTGAAGCTTTCTTT
TRBV9,TRBJ2-2,-,-,CASSAPGGNTGELFF,TGTGCCAGCAGCGCGCCGGGGGGCAACACCGGGGAGCTGTTTTTT
TRBV10-1,TRBJ2-7,TRBD2,-,CASSERLSGVYEQYF,TGCGCCAGCAGTGAGAGGCTTAGCGGGGTCTACGAGCAGTACTTC
TRBV10-2,TRBJ2-1,TRBD2,-,CASIPGGISAGYNEQFF,TGCGCCAGCATTCCTGGCGGGATTTCAGCGGGATACAATGAGCAGTTCTTC
TRBV6-5,TRBJ2-1,-,-,CASRTGQWGNNEQFF,TGTGCCAGCAGGACCGGTCAGTGGGGCAACAATGAGCAGTTCTTC
TRBV4-1,TRBJ2-3,TRBD2,-,CASSQDHTNSGSTDTQYF,TGCGCCAGCAGCCAGGACCATACAAATAGCGGGAGTACAGATACGCAGTATTTT
TRBV14,TRBJ2-1,TRBD2,-,CASSPTSGSSKQFF,TGTGCCAGCAGCCCTACTAGCGGGAGTTCTAAGCAGTTCTTC
TRBV28,TRBJ1-6,-,-,CASRIGQALSLHF,TGTGCCAGCAGAATAGGTCAGGCCCTGTCCCTCCACTTT
TRBV5-1,TRBJ2-2,-,-,CASSFAGISPGELFF,TGCGCCAGCAGCTTTGCAGGGATTTCCCCCGGGGAGCTGTTTTTT
TRBV6-5,TRBJ2-7,-,-,CASSHRDNSYEQYF,TGTGCCAGCAGCCATAGGGACAACTCCTACGAGCAGTACTTC
TRBV4-3,TRBJ2-3,-,once,CASSQDWLPNTQYF,TGCGCCAGCAGCCAAGATTGGCTTCCGAATACGCAGTATTTT
TRBV6-5,TRBJ1-1,-,few,CASRVRAIGEAFF,TGTGCCAGCAGGGTGAGGGCGATAGGCGAAGCTTTCTTT
TRBV7-2,TRBJ2-1,TRBD2,-,CASSLGGSGWDEQFF,TGTGCCAGCAGCTTAGGCGGGAGTGGGTGGGATGAGCAGTTCTTC
TRBV5-1,TRBJ2-3,TRBD2,-,CASSLVTSGNTDTQYF,TGCGCCAGCAGCTTGGTGACTAGCGGGAACACAGATACGCAGTATTTT
TRBV6-5,TRBJ1-3,-,few,CASSPGGGQVNTIYF,TGTGCCAGCAGTCCCGGGGGGGGGCAAGTAAACACCATATATTTT
TRBV24-1,TRBJ2-2,TRBD1,-,CATSEGTGGGTGELFF,TGTGCCACCAGTGAAGGGACAGGGGGCGGCACCGGGGAGCTGTTTTTT
TRBV14,TRBJ2-1,TRBD2,-,CASSKGEGSVYNEQFF,TGTGCCAGCAGCAAAGGGGAGGGCTCGGTGTACAATGAGCAGTTCTTC
TRBV6-2/TRBV6-3,TRBJ2-7,TRBD2,-,CASSWARGGRRYEQYF,TGTGCCAGCAGTTGGGCTCGGGGCGGGAGAAGGTACGAGCAGTACTTC
TRBV3-1/TRBV3-2,TRBJ2-7,TRBD1,-,CASSQATGQGHFRQYF,TGTGCCAGCAGCCAGGCGACGGGACAGGGGCACTTTAGGCAGTACTTC
TRBV10-2,TRBJ1-6,-,-,CASSEKGPGGSPLHF,TGCGCCAGCAGTGAGAAGGGGCCAGGCGGTTCACCCCTCCACTTT
TRBV4-3,TRBJ2-7,-,once,CASSPQSSGETYEQYF,TGCGCCAGCAGCCCCCAGTCGTCAGGGGAAACCTACGAGCAGTACTTC
TRBV9,TRBJ2-5,-,once,CASGQPQETQYF,TGTGCCAGCGGACAGCCACAAGAGACCCAGTACTTC
TRBV18,TRBJ2-2,TRBD2,once,CASSPSTSGTLNTGELFF,TGTGCCAGCTCACCCTCGACTAGCGGGACCTTGAACACCGGGGAGCTGTTTTTT
TRBV11-2,TRBJ2-3,-,-,CASSLDRSRTDTQYF,TGTGCCAGCAGCTTAGATAGGAGTCGCACAGATACGCAGTATTTT
TRBV29-1,TRBJ2-5,-,-,CSARGTFSETQYF,TGCAGCGCCCGCGGGACTTTTTCGGAGACCCAGTACTTC
TRBV13,TRBJ2-3,TRBD2,-,CASSLQTSGRAGDTQYF,TGTGCCAGCAGCTTACAAACTAGCGGGAGGGCCGGAGATACGCAGTATTTT